Sequencing of this T cell receptor (beta chain) was carried out in a study of blood T cell repertoires in COVID-19. Study information: Italy, Spain and the United States were the sources of the convalescent and acute COVID-19 samples. PBMCs, B-cell-depleted T cells, or T cells provided the cDNA or gDNA that made up the material.

Original methodology: Cell counts per sample came from amplifying reference gene primers. TCRdb keeps only in-frame clones here, not all; method: immunoSEQ multiplex PCR. D and trimming were read from the DNA, whereas the V and J calls and clone size are those reported in that table. This sample has roughly 250,000 clones, with 65% to 90% found just once. In germline, CDR1 is SGHRS, CDR2 YFSETQ. The germline V and J ends were trimmed by 0 bases and 3 bases, with 11 bases remaining between them. This CDR3 spans 15 amino acids. What was sequenced was peripheral blood. This chain joins TRBV5-1 and TRBJ2-3; D is perhaps TRBD2 (6 bases). The TCR sequence derives from a woman between 55 and 75 years old with active or convalescent COVID-19. The CDR3 is CASSLDTGETDTQYF. CDR3 DNA: TGCGCCAGCAGCTTGGATACGGGAGAAACAGATACGCAGTATTTT.